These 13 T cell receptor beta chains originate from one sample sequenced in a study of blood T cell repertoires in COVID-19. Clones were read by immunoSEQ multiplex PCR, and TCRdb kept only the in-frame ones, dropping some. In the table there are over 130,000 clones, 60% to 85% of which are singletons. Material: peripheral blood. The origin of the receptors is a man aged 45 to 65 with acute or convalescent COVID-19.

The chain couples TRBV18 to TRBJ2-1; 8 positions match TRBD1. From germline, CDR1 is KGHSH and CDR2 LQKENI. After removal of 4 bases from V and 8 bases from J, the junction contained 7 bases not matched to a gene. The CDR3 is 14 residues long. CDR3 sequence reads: CASSRTGLWDEQFF. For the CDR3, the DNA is TGTGCCAGCTCACGGACAGGGCTCTGGGATGAGCAGTTCTTC.

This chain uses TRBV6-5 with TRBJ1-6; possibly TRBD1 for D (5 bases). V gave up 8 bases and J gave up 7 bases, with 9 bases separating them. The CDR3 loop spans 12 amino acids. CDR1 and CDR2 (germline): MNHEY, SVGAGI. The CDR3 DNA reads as TGTGCCAGCGCTCAGGGCAATTCACCCCTCCACTTT. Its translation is CASAQGNSPLHF.

CDR3 sequence (DNA): TGCGCCAGCAGTGAGTCAGGGGGGGGTCAGCCCCAGCATTTT. Protein sequence: CASSESGGGQPQHF. The chain employs TRBV10-1 and TRBJ1-5; possibly TRBD1 for D (6 bases). The CDR3 is made up of 14 amino acids. Germline V gene data show CDR1 as WNHNN and CDR2 as SYGVQD (reference sequence). Trimming removed 0 bases from V and 6 bases from J, with 9 bases in between.

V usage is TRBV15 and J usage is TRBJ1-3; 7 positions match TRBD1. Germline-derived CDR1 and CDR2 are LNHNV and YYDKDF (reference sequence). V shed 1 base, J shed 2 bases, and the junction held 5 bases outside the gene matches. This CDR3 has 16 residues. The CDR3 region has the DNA TGTGCCACCAGCAGAGCAGGGGGTCTTCCTGGAAACACCATATATTTT. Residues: CATSRAGGLPGNTIYF.

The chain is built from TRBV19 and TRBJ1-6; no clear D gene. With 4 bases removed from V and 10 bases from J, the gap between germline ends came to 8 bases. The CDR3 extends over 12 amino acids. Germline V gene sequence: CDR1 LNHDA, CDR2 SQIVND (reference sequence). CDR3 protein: CASSTPYSPLHF. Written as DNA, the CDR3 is TGTGCCAGTAGTACCCCCTACTCACCCCTCCACTTT.

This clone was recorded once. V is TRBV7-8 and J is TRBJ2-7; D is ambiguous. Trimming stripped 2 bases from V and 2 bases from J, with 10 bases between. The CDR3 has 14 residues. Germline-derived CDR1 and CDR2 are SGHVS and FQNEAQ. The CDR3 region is CASSLSQLAYEQYF. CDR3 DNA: TGTGCCAGCAGCTTATCCCAGTTGGCCTACGAGCAGTACTTC. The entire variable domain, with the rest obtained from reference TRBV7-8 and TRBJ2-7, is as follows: GAGVSQSPRYKVAKRGQDVALRCDPISGHVSLFWYQQALGQGPEFLTYFQNEAQLDKSGLPSDRFFAERPEGSVSTLKIQRTQQEDSAVYLCASSLSQLAYEQYFGPGTRLTVT.

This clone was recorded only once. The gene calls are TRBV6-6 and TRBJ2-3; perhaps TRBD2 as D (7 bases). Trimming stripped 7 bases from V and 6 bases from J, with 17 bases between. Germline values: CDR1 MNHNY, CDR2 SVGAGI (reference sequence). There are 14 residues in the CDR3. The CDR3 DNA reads TGTGCCAGCACGCGAGGGGGGGCCCCGGATACGCAGTATTTT. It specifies CASTRGGAPDTQYF.

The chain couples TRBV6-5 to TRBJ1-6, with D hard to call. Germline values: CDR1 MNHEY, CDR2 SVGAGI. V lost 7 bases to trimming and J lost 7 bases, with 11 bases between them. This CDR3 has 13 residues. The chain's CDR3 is CASKLSLNSPLHF. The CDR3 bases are TGTGCCAGCAAACTCTCGTTAAATTCACCCCTCCACTTT.

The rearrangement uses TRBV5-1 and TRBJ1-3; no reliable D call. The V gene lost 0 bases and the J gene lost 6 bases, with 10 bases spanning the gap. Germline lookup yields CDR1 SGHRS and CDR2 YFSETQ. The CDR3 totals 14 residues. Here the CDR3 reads CASSLGWQANTIYF. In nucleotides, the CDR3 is TGCGCCAGCAGCTTGGGGTGGCAGGCAAACACCATATATTTT. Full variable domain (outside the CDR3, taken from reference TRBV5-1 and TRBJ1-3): KAGVTQTPRYLIKTRGQQVTLSCSPISGHRSVSWYQQTPGQGLQFLFEYFSETQRNKGNFPGRFSGRQFSNSRSEMNVSTLELGDSALYLCASSLGWQANTIYFGEGSWLTVV.

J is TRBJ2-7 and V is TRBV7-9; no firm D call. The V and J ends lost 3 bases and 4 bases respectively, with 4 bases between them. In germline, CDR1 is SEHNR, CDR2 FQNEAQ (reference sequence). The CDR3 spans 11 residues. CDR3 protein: CASSFAYEQYF. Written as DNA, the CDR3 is TGTGCCAGCAGCTTCGCGTACGAGCAGTACTTC.

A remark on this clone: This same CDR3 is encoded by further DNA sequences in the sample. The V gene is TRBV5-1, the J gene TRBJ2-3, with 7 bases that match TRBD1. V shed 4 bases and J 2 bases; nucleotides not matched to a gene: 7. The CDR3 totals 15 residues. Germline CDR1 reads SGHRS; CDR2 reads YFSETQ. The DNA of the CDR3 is TGCGCCAGCAGCCCAGGGACAGCCTCCACAGATACGCAGTATTTT. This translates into CASSPGTASTDTQYF.

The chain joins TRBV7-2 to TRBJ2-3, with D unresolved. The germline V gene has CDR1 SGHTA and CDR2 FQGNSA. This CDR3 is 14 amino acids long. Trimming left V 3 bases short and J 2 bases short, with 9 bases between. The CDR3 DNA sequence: TGTGCCAGCAGCTTGAGAGGAAACACAGATACGCAGTATTTT. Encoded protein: CASSLRGNTDTQYF.

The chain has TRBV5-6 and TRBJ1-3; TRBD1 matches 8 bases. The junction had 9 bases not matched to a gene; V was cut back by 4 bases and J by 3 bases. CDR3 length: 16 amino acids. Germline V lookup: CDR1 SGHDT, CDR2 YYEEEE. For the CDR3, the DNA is TGTGCCAGCAGCCTACCCCCAGGGGGCTTTGGAAACACCATATATTTT. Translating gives CASSLPPGGFGNTIYF.